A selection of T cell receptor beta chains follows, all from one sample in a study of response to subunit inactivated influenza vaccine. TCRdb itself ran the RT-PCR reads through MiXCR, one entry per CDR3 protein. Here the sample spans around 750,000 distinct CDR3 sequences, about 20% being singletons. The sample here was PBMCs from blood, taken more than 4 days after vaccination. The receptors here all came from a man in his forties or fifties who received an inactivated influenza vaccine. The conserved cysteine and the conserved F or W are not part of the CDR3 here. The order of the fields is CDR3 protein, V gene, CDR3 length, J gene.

CDR3aa: ASSPDAGTASYEQY
v_gene: TRBV7-2
len: 14
j_gene: TRBJ2-7

CDR3aa: AGRGPLNTDTQY
v_gene: TRBV10-3
len: 12
j_gene: TRBJ2-3

CDR3aa: ASSQDGSLNYGYT
v_gene: TRBV5-1
len: 13
j_gene: TRBJ1-2

CDR3aa: ASSYQGASEAF
v_gene: TRBV5-1
len: 11
j_gene: TRBJ1-1

CDR3aa: ASSQEDSLLF
v_gene: TRBV6-6
len: 10
j_gene: TRBJ1-4

CDR3aa: ASRPGLTFYEQY
v_gene: TRBV28
len: 12
j_gene: TRBJ2-7

CDR3aa: ASRSTENSPLH
v_gene: TRBV5-1
len: 11
j_gene: TRBJ1-6

CDR3aa: ASSYPRIPTSAETQY
v_gene: TRBV6-2/TRBV6-3
len: 15
j_gene: TRBJ2-5

CDR3aa: ASSQRPQH
v_gene: TRBV4-1
len: 8
j_gene: TRBJ1-5

CDR3aa: ATSRDDKTDTQY
v_gene: TRBV15
len: 12
j_gene: TRBJ2-3

CDR3aa: ASSLGHGGTQMEKLF
v_gene: TRBV5-1
len: 15
j_gene: TRBJ1-4

CDR3aa: ASSKGLAEYNEQF
v_gene: TRBV12-3/TRBV12-4
len: 13
j_gene: TRBJ2-1

CDR3aa: ASRTSPTGDGNQPQH
v_gene: TRBV5-1
len: 15
j_gene: TRBJ1-5

CDR3aa: SAAGWATEAF
v_gene: TRBV29-1
len: 10
j_gene: TRBJ1-1

CDR3aa: SVEVLSDTISYEQY
v_gene: TRBV29-1
len: 14
j_gene: TRBJ2-7

CDR3aa: SVENYGEQF
v_gene: TRBV29-1
len: 9
j_gene: TRBJ2-1

CDR3aa: ASSFGRAGETQY
v_gene: TRBV5-1
len: 12
j_gene: TRBJ2-5